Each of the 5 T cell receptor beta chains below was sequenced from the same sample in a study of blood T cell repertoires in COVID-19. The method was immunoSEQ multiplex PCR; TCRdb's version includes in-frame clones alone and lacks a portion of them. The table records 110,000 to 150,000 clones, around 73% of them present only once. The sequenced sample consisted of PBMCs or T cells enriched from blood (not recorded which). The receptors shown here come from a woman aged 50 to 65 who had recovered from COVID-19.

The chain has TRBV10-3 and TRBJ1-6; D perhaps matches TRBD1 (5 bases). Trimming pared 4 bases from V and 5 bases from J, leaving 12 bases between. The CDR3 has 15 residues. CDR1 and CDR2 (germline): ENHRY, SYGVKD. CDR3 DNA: TGTGCCATCAGTGGGCGACAGCCAGATAATTCACCCCTCCACTTT. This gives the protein CAISGRQPDNSPLHF.

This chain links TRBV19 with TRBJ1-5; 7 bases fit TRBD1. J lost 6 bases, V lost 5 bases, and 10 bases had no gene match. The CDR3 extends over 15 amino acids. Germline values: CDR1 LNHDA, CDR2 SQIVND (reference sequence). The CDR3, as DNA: TGTGCCAGTAGTTCCCGACAGGGTGTAGGTCAGCCCCAGCATTTT. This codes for CASSSRQGVGQPQHF.

CDR3 sequence reads: CASSARGEGTSYEQYF. CDR3 nucleotide sequence: TGTGCCAGCAGCGCCCGCGGGGAGGGGACCTCCTACGAGCAGTACTTC. The rearrangement links TRBV4-2 to TRBJ2-7; the match to TRBD2 covers 7 bases. The length of the CDR3 is 16 residues. From germline, CDR1 is LGHNA and CDR2 YNFKEQ. Trimming cost V 5 bases and J 0 bases; bases outside gene matches: 10.

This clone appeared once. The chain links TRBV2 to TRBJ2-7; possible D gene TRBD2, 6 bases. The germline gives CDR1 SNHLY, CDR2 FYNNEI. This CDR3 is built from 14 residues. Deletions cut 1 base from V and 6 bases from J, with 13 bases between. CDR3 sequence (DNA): TGTGCCAGCAGTGAAGGGGGGGACTCTCCCGAGCAGTACGTC. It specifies CASSEGGDSPEQYV.

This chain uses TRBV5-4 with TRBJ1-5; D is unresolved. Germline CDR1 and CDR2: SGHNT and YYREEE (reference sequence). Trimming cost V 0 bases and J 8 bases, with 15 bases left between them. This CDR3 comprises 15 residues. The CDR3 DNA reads TGTGCCAGCAGCTTGGGGGCGGGCCTTAATGAGCCCCAGCATTTT. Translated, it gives CASSLGAGLNEPQHF. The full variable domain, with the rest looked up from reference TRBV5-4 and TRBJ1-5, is ETGVTQSPTHLIKTRGQQVTLRCSSQSGHNTVSWYQQALGQGPQFIFQYYREEENGRGNFPPRFSGLQFPNYSSELNVNALELDDSALYLCASSLGAGLNEPQHFGDGTRLSIL.